This TCR beta chain was sequenced for a study of control samples from healthy donors and cancer patients (dated by TCRdb to the early 2020s). About this clone: The antigen it recognizes is unknown. The sample holds no much larger clone one base away, and base qualities are not on file.

The CDR3 covers 16 residues, taking in both the cysteine and the phenylalanine. Left in the record is the CDR3 DNA by itself, 48 bases read in frame from the first base. CDR1 MDHEN and CDR2 SYDVKM are derived from the germline V gene. Trimming leaves V shorter by 4 bases and J shorter by 0 bases, with the junction holding 5 bases beyond the gene matches. The receptor library was made with the immunoSEQ multiplex PCR assay. The source is immuneACCESS, and TCRdb retained only in-frame sequences with V and J called. Part of the clones is not carried over; for the studies checked, unresolved V genes explain less than half of this, and the remainder is unexplained. In all, the sample holds around 120,000 clones, and around 87% of those were seen once. About 2.7% of the sample rests with the top ten.

Sequenced input: blood. The chain was built from TRBV28 and TRBJ1-5; TRBD1 lines up with 8 middle nucleotides. This receptor was identified in a man aged 60 to 69 in good health. The CDR3 has the sequence CASSSTGDLSNQPQHF. The nucleotide sequence is TGTGCCAGCAGTTCGACAGGGGACCTTAGCAATCAGCCCCAGCATTTT.